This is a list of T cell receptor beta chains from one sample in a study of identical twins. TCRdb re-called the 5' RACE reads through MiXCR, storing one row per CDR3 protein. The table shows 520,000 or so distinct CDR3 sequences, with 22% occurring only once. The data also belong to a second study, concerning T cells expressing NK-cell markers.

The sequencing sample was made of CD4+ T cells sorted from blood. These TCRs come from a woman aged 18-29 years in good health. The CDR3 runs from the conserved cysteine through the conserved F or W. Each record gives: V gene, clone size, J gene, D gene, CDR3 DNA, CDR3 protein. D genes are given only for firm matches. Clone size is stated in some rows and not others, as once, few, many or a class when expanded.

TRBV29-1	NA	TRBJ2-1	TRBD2	TGCAGCGTTGAACGGGGGGGGGGCCTAATGGGAAATGAGCAGTTCTTC	CSVERGGGLMGNEQFF
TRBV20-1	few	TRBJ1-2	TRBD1	TGCAGTGCTTATGACAGGGGAGTAAACTATGGCTACACCTTC	CSAYDRGVNYGYTF
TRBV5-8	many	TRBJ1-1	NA	TGTGCCAGCAGCACGCGATTGAACACTGAAGCTTTCTTT	CASSTRLNTEAFF
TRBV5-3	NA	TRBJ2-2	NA	TGTGCCAGAAGCTTGTGCCTAGACACCGGGGAGCTGTTTTTT	CARSLCLDTGELFF
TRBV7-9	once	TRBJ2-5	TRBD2	TGTGCCAGCAGCTTCGCGGGAGTGGGAGAGACCCAGTACTTC	CASSFAGVGETQYF
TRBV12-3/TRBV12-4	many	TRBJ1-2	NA	TGTGCCAGCAGCGCAAAGCGGGACACTTATAACTATGGCTACACCTTC	CASSAKRDTYNYGYTF
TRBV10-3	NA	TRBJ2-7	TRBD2	TGTGCCATCAGCGGGACTAGCGGGAGCCACGAGCAGTACTTC	CAISGTSGSHEQYF
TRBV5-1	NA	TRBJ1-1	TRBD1	TGCGCCAGCAGCACCTACCGACAGGGGGGGACTGAAGCTTTCTTT	CASSTYRQGGTEAFF
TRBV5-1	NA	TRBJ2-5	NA	TGCGCCAGCAGCTTGGGGGGGACTTCCAACAAGGGGTTGGAGACCCAGTACTTC	CASSLGGTSNKGLETQYF
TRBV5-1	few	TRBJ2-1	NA	TGCGCCAGCAGCTTGGAATGGGGGCGTGAGCAGTTCTTC	CASSLEWGREQFF
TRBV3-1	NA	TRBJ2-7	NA	TGTGCCAGCAGCCAAAGAGCGCGTACCTACGAGCAGTACTTC	CASSQRARTYEQYF
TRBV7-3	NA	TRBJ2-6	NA	TGTGCCAGCAGCTCTTTCTCTGGGGCCAACGTCCTGACTTTC	CASSSFSGANVLTF
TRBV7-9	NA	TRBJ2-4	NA	TGTGCCAGCAGCTTAGAGGGGGGGATAGCCAAAAACATTCAGTACTTC	CASSLEGGIAKNIQYF
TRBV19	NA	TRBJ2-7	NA	TGTGCCAGTAGTCTAAGGACAGCGAACTACGAGCAGTACTTC	CASSLRTANYEQYF
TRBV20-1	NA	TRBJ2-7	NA	TGCAGTGCCGCACGGACCGGTCGCGAGCAGCAGTACTTC	CSAARTGREQQYF
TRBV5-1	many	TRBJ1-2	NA	TGCGCCAGCAGCTTCACCTGGGGCGATGGCTACACCTTC	CASSFTWGDGYTF
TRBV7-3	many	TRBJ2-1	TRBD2	TGTGCCAGCAGCTCTACCGGGACTAGCGGGGGATACAATGAGCAGTTCTTC	CASSSTGTSGGYNEQFF
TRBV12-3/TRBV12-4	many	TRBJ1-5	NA	TGTGCCAGCAGTTTACAGGGTCTCGGGAATCAGCCCCAGCATTTT	CASSLQGLGNQPQHF
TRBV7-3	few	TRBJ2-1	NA	TGTGCCAGCAGCTCTAGGGTAGGGCGCCAGTTCTTC	CASSSRVGRQFF
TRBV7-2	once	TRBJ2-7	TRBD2	TGTGCCAGCAGCTTAGGCGGGAGGGTAACCTACGAGCAGTACTTC	CASSLGGRVTYEQYF
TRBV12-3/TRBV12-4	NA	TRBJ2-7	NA	TGTGCCAGCAGCCGCCTTGAGGGCAGGGGTTCCTACGAGCAGTACTTC	CASSRLEGRGSYEQYF
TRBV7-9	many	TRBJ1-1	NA	TGTGCCAGCAGCTTAAGAGGGGCGAACACTGAAGCTTTCTTT	CASSLRGANTEAFF
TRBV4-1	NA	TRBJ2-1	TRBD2	TGCGCCAGCAGCCTACTAGCGGGAGGGAGGCCCTACAATGAGCAGTTCTTC	CASSLLAGGRPYNEQFF
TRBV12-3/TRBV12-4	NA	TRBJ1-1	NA	TGTGCCAGCAGTTTGTACAGGGACACTGAAGCTTTCTTT	CASSLYRDTEAFF
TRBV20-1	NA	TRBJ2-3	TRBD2	TGCAGTGCCAAGGCGGCTAGCGGAAACACAGATACGCAGTATTTT	CSAKAASGNTDTQYF
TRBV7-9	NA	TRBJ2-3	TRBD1	TGTGCCAGCAGCTTTGGGACAGGGACCTCCACAGATACGCAGTATTTT	CASSFGTGTSTDTQYF
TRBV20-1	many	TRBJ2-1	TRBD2	TGCAGTGCTGTTCGACTAGCGGGGTACAATGAGCAGTTCTTC	CSAVRLAGYNEQFF
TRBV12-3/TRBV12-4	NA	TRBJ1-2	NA	TGTGCCAGCAGTTTAGCCGGACAGTACTATGGCTACACCTTC	CASSLAGQYYGYTF
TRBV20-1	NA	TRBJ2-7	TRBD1	TGCAGTGCTAGCTCCCGGGACAGGGGAGCGTACGAGCAGTACTTC	CSASSRDRGAYEQYF
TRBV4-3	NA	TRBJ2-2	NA	TGCGCCAGCAGCCAAGCAGGAACCAACACCGGGGAGCTGTTTTTT	CASSQAGTNTGELFF
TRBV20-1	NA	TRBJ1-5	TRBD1	TGCAGTGCTTTACAGGGGGACAATCAGCCCCAGCATTTT	CSALQGDNQPQHF
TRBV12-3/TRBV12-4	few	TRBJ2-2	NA	TGTGCCAGCATGGAAGGGGGGTCCGGGGAGCTGTTTTTT	CASMEGGSGELFF
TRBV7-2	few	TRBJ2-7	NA	TGTGCCAGCAGCTCGAGGGGACGGGGGTTCTACGAGCAGTACTTC	CASSSRGRGFYEQYF
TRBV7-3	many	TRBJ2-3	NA	TGTGCCAGCAGCTTAGGGGGTTGGAGCACAGATACGCAGTATTTT	CASSLGGWSTDTQYF
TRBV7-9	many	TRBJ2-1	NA	TGTGCCAGCAGCTGGGAAAATGAGCAGTTCTTC	CASSWENEQFF
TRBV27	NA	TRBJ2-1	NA	TGTGCCAGCAGTTTATCAGGCAGGGTAAATGAGCAGTTCTTC	CASSLSGRVNEQFF
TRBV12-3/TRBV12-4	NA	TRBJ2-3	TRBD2	TGTGCCAGCAGTTTGAACCTTGGAAGGCGGACTAGCGGCACAGATACGCAGTATTTT	CASSLNLGRRTSGTDTQYF
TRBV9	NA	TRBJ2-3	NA	TGTGCCAGCAGCGTAGGGGGGTTTGGGGCAGATACGCAGTATTTT	CASSVGGFGADTQYF
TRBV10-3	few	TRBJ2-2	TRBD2	TGTGCCATCAGTGTTTCGAGCGGGAGGCCCGGGGAGCTGTTTTTT	CAISVSSGRPGELFF
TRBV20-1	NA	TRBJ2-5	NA	TGCAGTGCTACCCCATTGACAGTCTATCAAGAGACCCAGTACTTC	CSATPLTVYQETQYF
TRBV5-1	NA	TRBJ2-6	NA	TGCGCCAGCAGCTCGACAGTCTCTGGGGCCAACGTCCTGACTTTC	CASSSTVSGANVLTF
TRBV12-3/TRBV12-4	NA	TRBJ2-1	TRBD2	TGTGCCAGCAGACCAACTAAGCGGGAGGGTGCGGGGGAGCAGTTCTTC	CASRPTKREGAGEQFF
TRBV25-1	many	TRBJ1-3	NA	TGTGCCAGCAGTGTTGCTGGAAACACCATATATTTT	CASSVAGNTIYF
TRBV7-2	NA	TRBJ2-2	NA	TGTGCCAGCAGCCCATGGGCGGCACACGGGGAGCTGTTTTTT	CASSPWAAHGELFF
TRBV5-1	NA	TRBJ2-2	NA	TGCGCCAGCAGCCCGGGGGAGGCCGGGGAGCTGTTTTTT	CASSPGEAGELFF
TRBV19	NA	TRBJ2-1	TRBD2	TGTGCCAGTAGTATAAAGGTCCTTTGGCGGGGGAGATACAATGAGCAGTTCTTC	CASSIKVLWRGRYNEQFF
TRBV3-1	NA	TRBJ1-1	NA	TGTGCCAGCAGCGCGACGAGGAGTGCACTGGTACGAGCTTTCTTT	CASSATRSALVRAFF
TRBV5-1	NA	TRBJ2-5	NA	TGCGCCAGCAGCTTGGCCGGGGCTGGCCAAGAGACCCAGTACTTC	CASSLAGAGQETQYF
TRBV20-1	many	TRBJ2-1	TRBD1	TGCAGTGCTAGGGGTACGGACAGGCTGGTGAACAATGAGCAGTTCTTC	CSARGTDRLVNNEQFF
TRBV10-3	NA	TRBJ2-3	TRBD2	TGTGCCATCGCACTCGGGGAGGGGACAGATACGCAGTATTTT	CAIALGEGTDTQYF
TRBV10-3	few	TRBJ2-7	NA	TGTGCCATCAGTGAGGGCAGGGGACACGAGCAGTACTTC	CAISEGRGHEQYF
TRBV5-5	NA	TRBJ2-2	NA	TGTGCCAGCAGGTATACGAACACCGGGGAGCTGTTTTTT	CASRYTNTGELFF
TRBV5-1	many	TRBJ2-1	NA	TGCGCCAGCTCTACGACCCCGCCACGTGAGCAGTTCTTC	CASSTTPPREQFF
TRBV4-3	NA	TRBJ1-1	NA	TGCGCCAGCAGCCAAGACCCTCAGGCCGCTGAAGCTTTCTTT	CASSQDPQAAEAFF